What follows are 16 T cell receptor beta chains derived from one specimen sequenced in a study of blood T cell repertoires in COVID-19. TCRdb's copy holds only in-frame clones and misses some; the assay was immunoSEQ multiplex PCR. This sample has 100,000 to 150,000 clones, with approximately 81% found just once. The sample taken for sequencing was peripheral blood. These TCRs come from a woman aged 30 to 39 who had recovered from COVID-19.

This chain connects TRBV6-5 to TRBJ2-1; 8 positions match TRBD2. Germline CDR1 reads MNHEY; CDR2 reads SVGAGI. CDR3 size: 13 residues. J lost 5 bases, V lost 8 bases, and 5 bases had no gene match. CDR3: CASGRGANNEQFF. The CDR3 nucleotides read TGTGCCAGCGGGCGGGGGGCAAACAATGAGCAGTTCTTC.

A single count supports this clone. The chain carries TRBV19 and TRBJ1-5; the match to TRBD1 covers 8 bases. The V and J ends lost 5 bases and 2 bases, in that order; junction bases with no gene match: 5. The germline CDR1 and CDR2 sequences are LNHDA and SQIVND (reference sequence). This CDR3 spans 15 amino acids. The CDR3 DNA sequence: TGTGCCAGTAGTGCAGGACAGGGTGGCAATCAGCCCCAGCATTTT. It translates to CASSAGQGGNQPQHF.

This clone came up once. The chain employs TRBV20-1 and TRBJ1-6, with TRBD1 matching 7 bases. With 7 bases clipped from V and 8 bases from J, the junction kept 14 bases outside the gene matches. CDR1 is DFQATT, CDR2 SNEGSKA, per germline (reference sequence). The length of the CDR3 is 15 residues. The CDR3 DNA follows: TGCAGTGGTAGTGAACAGGGGCCTCCGGATTCACCCCTCCACTTT. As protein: CSGSEQGPPDSPLHF.

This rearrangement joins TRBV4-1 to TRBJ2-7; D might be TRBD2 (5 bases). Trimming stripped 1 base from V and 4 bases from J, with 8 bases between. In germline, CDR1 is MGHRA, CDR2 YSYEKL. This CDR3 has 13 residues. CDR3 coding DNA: TGCGCCAGCAGCCAAGCATCGGGGTACGAGCAGTACTTC. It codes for CASSQASGYEQYF.

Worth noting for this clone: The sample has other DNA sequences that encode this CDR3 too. The CDR3 region has the DNA TGTGCCAGCAGCCGGACTAGCGGGGGGAGCACAGATACGCAGTATTTT. This sequence encodes CASSRTSGGSTDTQYF. This chain uses TRBV7-3 with TRBJ2-3, with 14 nucleotides matching TRBD2. The junction had 1 base not matched to a gene; V was cut back by 5 bases and J by 0 bases. Germline V gene sequence: CDR1 SGHTA, CDR2 FQGTGA. The CDR3 extends over 16 amino acids.

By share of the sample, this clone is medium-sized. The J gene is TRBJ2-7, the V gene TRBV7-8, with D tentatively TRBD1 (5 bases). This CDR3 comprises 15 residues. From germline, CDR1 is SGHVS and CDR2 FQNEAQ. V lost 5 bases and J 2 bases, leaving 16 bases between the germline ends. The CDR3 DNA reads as TGTGCCAGCAGCCTCAATGGGGCCCAGACCTACGAGCAGTACTTC. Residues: CASSLNGAQTYEQYF.

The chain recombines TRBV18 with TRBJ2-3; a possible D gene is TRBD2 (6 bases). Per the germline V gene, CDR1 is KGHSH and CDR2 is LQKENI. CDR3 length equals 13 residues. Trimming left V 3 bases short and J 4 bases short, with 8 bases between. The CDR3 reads CASSPREADTQYF. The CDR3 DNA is TGTGCCAGCTCACCGAGGGAGGCAGATACGCAGTATTTT.

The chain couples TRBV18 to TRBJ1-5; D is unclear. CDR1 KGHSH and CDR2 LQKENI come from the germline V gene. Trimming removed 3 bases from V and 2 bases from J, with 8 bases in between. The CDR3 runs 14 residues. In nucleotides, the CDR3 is TGTGCCAGCTCACCGGGAGGAGGCAATCAGCCCCAGCATTTT. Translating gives CASSPGGGNQPQHF.

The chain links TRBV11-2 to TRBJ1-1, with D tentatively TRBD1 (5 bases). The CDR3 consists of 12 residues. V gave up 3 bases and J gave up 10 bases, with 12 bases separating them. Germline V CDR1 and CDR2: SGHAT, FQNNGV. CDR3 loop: CASSFTGERAFF. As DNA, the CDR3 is TGTGCCAGCAGCTTCACGGGGGAAAGAGCTTTCTTT. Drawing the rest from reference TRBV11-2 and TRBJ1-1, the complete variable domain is EAGVAQSPRYKIIEKRQSVAFWCNPISGHATLYWYQQILGQGPKLLIQFQNNGVVDDSQLPKDRFSAERLKGVDSTLKIQPAKLEDSAVYLCASSFTGERAFFGQGTRLTVV.

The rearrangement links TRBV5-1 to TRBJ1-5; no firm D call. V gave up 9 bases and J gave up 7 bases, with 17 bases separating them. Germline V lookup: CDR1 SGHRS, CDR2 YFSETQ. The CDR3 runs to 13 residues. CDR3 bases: TGCGCCACACCCGGGGTAATGAGCCAGCCCCAGCATTTT. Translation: CATPGVMSQPQHF.

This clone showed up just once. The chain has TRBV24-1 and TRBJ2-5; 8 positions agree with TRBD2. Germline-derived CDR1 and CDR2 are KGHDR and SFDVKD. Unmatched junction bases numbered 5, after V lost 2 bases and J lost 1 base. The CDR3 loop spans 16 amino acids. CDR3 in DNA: TGTGCCACCAGTGATTCGGGACGGGGGGGCCAAGAGACCCAGTACTTC. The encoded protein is CATSDSGRGGQETQYF.

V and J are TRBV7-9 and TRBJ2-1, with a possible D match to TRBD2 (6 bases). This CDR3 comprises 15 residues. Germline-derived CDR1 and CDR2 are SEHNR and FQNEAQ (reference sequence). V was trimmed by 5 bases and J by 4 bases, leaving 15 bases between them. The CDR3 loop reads CASSPPSGLYNEQFF. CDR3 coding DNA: TGTGCCAGCAGCCCCCCCAGCGGGTTATACAATGAGCAGTTCTTC.

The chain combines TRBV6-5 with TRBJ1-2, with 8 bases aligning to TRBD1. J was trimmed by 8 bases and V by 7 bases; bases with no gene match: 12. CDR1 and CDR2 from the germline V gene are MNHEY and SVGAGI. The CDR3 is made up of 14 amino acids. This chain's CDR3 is CASNLGQGPGGYTF. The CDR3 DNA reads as TGTGCCAGCAATCTAGGACAGGGACCGGGCGGCTACACCTTC.

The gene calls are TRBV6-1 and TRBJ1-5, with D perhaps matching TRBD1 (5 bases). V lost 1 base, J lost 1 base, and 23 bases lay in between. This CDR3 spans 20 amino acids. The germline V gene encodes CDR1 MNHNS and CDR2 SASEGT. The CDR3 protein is CASSEDLWQGVVESNQPQHF. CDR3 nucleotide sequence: TGTGCCAGCAGTGAAGATTTGTGGCAGGGCGTAGTCGAAAGCAATCAGCCCCAGCATTTT.

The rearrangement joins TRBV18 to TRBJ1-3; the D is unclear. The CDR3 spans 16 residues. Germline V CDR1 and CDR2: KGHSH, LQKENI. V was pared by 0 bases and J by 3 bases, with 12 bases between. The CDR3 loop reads CASSPPAKTNGNTIYF. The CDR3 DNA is TGTGCCAGCTCACCACCGGCAAAAACTAATGGAAACACCATATATTTT.

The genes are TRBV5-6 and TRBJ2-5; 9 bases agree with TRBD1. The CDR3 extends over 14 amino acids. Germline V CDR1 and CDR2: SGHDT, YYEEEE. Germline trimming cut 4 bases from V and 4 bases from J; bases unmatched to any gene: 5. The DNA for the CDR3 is TGTGCCAGCAGCCGCGGGACAGGGAGAGAGACCCAGTACTTC. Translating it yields CASSRGTGRETQYF.